The 24 T cell receptor beta chains given below trace back to one sample, sequenced in a study of blood T cell repertoires in COVID-19. The repertoire was sequenced with immunoSEQ multiplex PCR; TCRdb's copy has only in-frame clones and lacks some. Here the sample spans around 330,000 clones, 89% being singletons. Sequencing was done on a sample of PBMCs or T cells enriched from blood (not recorded which). All receptors derive from a man aged 60 to 75 who had recovered from COVID-19.

This sequence joins TRBV7-9 and TRBJ2-3; the match to TRBD2 covers 11 bases. The CDR3 has 17 residues. V lost 5 bases and J lost 1; bases outside the gene matches: 8. Germline values: CDR1 SEHNR, CDR2 FQNEAQ (reference sequence). The CDR3: CASSRATSGMGTDTQYF. The CDR3 DNA is TGTGCCAGCAGCAGAGCGACTAGCGGGATGGGCACAGATACGCAGTATTTT.

The chain joins TRBV28 to TRBJ2-3, with D possibly TRBD1 on 5 matching bases. The CDR3 has 16 residues. Germline V gene data show CDR1 as MDHEN and CDR2 as SYDVKM. V lost 2 bases and J 2 bases, leaving 14 bases between the germline ends. In nucleotides, the CDR3 is TGTGCCAGCAGTTTAGGGGTAGGACAACCCACAGATACGCAGTATTTT. This encodes CASSLGVGQPTDTQYF. The whole variable domain, filled in from reference TRBV28 and TRBJ2-3, reads DVKVTQSSRYLVKRTGEKVFLECVQDMDHENMFWYRQDPGLGLRLIYFSYDVKMKEKGDIPEGYSVSREKKERFSLILESASTNQTSMYLCASSLGVGQPTDTQYFGPGTRLTVL.

The genes are TRBV7-9 and TRBJ2-3, with TRBD1 identical over 12 bases. With 5 bases clipped from V and 2 bases from J, the junction kept 5 bases outside the gene matches. The CDR3 totals 16 residues. The V gene's germline CDR1 is SEHNR and CDR2 FQNEAQ (reference sequence). The CDR3 nucleotides are TGTGCCAGCAGCACTGGGACAGGGGGCATCACAGATACGCAGTATTTT. It specifies CASSTGTGGITDTQYF.

In its sample, this clone was seen a few times. The V gene is TRBV7-9, the J gene TRBJ2-4, with D maybe TRBD1 (5 bases). V lost 1 base, J lost 2 bases, and 12 bases lay in between. The germline V gene has CDR1 SEHNR and CDR2 FQNEAQ (reference sequence). This CDR3 comprises 16 residues. CDR3 in amino acids: CASSLGGRDSKNIQYF. CDR3 DNA: TGTGCCAGCAGCTTAGGCGGCAGGGATTCCAAAAACATTCAGTACTTC.

CDR3 in amino acids: CATAQAGDPDTQYF. The CDR3 DNA sequence: TGTGCCACCGCCCAAGCGGGAGACCCAGATACGCAGTATTTT. The J gene is TRBJ2-3, the V gene TRBV24-1; TRBD2 aligns across 8 bases. Losses at the gene ends were 9 bases for V and 4 bases for J; bases not matched to a gene: 8. The CDR3 loop spans 14 amino acids. CDR1 KGHDR and CDR2 SFDVKD come from the germline V gene.

The chain links TRBV3-1 (or the pseudogene TRBV3-2) to TRBJ2-2; the match to TRBD2 covers 11 bases. Germline CDR1 reads LGHDT; CDR2 reads YNNKEL (reference sequence). The CDR3 spans 18 residues. After removal of 8 bases from V and 5 bases from J, the junction contained 16 bases not matched to a gene. CDR3 amino acids: CASHDYSGRAGGTGELFF. CDR3 nucleotides: TGTGCCAGCCACGATTATAGCGGGAGGGCCGGGGGAACCGGGGAGCTGTTTTTT.

J is TRBJ2-2 and V is TRBV5-1, with TRBD2 matching 13 bases. Germline V gives CDR1 SGHRS, CDR2 YFSETQ. V lost 4 bases to trimming and J lost 3 bases; unmatched junction nucleotides: 9. This CDR3 has 18 residues. The CDR3 is CASSNRLAGGDYTGELFF. The DNA of the CDR3 is TGCGCCAGCAGCAACCGACTAGCGGGAGGAGACTACACCGGGGAGCTGTTTTTT.

The chain employs TRBV25-1 and TRBJ1-1; 8 bases match TRBD1. CDR1 is MGHDK and CDR2 is SYGVNS in the germline V gene. J was trimmed by 0 bases and V by 5 bases; bases with no gene match: 5. CDR3 length equals 15 residues. The CDR3 DNA reads as TGTGCCAGCAGTCCCAGACAGGGGATGAACACTGAAGCTTTCTTT. This gives the protein CASSPRQGMNTEAFF.

Only one count was recorded for this clone. This chain uses TRBV5-4 with TRBJ1-4; no clear D gene. CDR1 is SGHNT, CDR2 YYREEE, per germline (reference sequence). V was pared by 4 bases and J by 8 bases, with 15 bases between. This CDR3 spans 14 amino acids. Here the CDR3 reads CASSPAGVQEKLFF. CDR3 bases: TGTGCCAGCAGCCCAGCCGGGGTTCAAGAAAAACTGTTTTTT.

This chain connects TRBV27 to TRBJ2-7; D possibly corresponds to TRBD2 (6 bases). CDR1 and CDR2 from the germline V gene are MNHEY and SMNVEV (reference sequence). This CDR3 comprises 16 residues. Trimming took 7 bases from V and 0 from J, leaving 19 bases between them. The CDR3 DNA sequence: TGTGCCAGCACCCACCGGAGTGGGGGGAGCTCCTACGAGCAGTACTTC. It codes for CASTHRSGGSSYEQYF.

V and J are TRBV11-2 and TRBJ2-1; a possible D gene is TRBD2 (7 bases). The CDR3 has 15 amino acids. V lost 4 bases and J 6 bases, leaving 16 bases between the germline ends. Germline loops: CDR1 SGHAT, CDR2 FQNNGV. Written as DNA, the CDR3 is TGTGCCAGCAGCTCCCTAGGGGGGGCCCCCAATGAGCAGTTCTTC. Translating it yields CASSSLGGAPNEQFF.

The chain is built from TRBV30 and TRBJ2-3, with D possibly matching TRBD2 (6 bases). There are 14 residues in the CDR3. V was clipped by 0 bases and J by 2 bases, with 9 bases between them. Germline CDR1 and CDR2: GTSNPN and SVGIG (reference sequence). The CDR3 bases are TGTGCCTGGAGTGTGCTAGCGTACACAGATACGCAGTATTTT. The encoded protein is CAWSVLAYTDTQYF.

This clone has more than one count but fewer than ten. V and J are TRBV27 and TRBJ1-5, with TRBD1 matching over 9 bases. This CDR3 comprises 17 residues. The V and J ends lost 0 bases and 3 bases, in that order; junction bases with no gene match: 6. Germline assignment: CDR1 MNHEY and CDR2 SMNVEV (reference sequence). CDR3 sequence reads: CASSLSGDRDFNQPQHF. The CDR3 DNA reads as TGTGCCAGCAGTTTATCCGGGGACAGGGATTTCAATCAGCCCCAGCATTTT.

The chain uses TRBV15 and TRBJ2-3; weak D call: TRBD2 (7 bases). Germline CDR1 and CDR2: LNHNV and YYDKDF (reference sequence). V was shortened by 0 bases and J by 6 bases, with 13 bases between the two germline ends. There are 15 residues in the CDR3. In DNA form, the CDR3 reads TGTGCCACCAGCAGAGATCGGGGGGCGCATGATACGCAGTATTTT. As protein: CATSRDRGAHDTQYF.

The V call is TRBV27, the J call TRBJ2-1, with 12 bases that match TRBD2. The CDR3 contains 16 residues. The V gene's germline CDR1 is MNHEY and CDR2 SMNVEV (reference sequence). Trimming cost V 3 bases and J 7 bases; bases outside gene matches: 7. The CDR3 here is CASSFLTSGSNNEQFF. The CDR3 bases are TGTGCCAGCAGTTTTCTGACTAGCGGGAGCAATAATGAGCAGTTCTTC.

V usage is TRBV27 and J usage is TRBJ1-1, with 8 nucleotides matching TRBD1. Germline V gene sequence: CDR1 MNHEY, CDR2 SMNVEV (reference sequence). The CDR3 spans 15 residues. V was clipped by 5 bases and J by 3 bases; unmatched bases: 8. The CDR3 sequence: CASSLQGAFYTEAFF. CDR3 nucleotides: TGTGCCAGCAGTCTTCAGGGGGCTTTCTACACTGAAGCTTTCTTT.

This clone was recorded once. The rearrangement joins TRBV28 to TRBJ2-7; TRBD2 aligns across 12 bases. The germline V gene has CDR1 MDHEN and CDR2 SYDVKM. V was clipped by 5 bases and J by 4 bases; unmatched bases: 9. The CDR3 contains 16 residues. The CDR3 region is CASSPPLAGGKYEQYF. The CDR3 coding sequence is TGTGCCAGCAGTCCACCCCTAGCGGGAGGGAAATACGAGCAGTACTTC.

The table lists this clone with a count of one. Written as DNA, the CDR3 is TGTGCCAGCAGCGAGTCCCCGGGACTGGGGAACACTGAAGCTTTCTTT. It specifies CASSESPGLGNTEAFF. V usage is TRBV9 and J usage is TRBJ1-1; D perhaps matches TRBD1 (5 bases). Per the germline V gene, CDR1 is SGDLS and CDR2 is YYNGEE. This CDR3 spans 16 amino acids. Trimming cost V 3 bases and J 1 base, with 16 bases left between them.

As concerns this clone: The same CDR3 arises from other DNA sequences in this sample as well. The chain uses TRBV7-2 and TRBJ1-2, with 7 bases that match TRBD1. Germline CDR1 reads SGHTA; CDR2 reads FQGNSA. The J segment lost 4 bases and the V segment lost 3 bases, leaving 2 bases of the junction unmatched. The CDR3 contains 13 residues. The CDR3 nucleotides read TGTGCCAGCAGCTTGGGGACAGCCTATGGCTACACCTTC. Translating it yields CASSLGTAYGYTF.

The chain uses TRBV4-1 and TRBJ1-5; 7 nucleotides agree with TRBD1. Losses at the gene ends were 4 bases for V and 1 base for J; bases not matched to a gene: 10. The CDR3 is 17 residues long. Germline CDR1 reads MGHRA; CDR2 reads YSYEKL. The CDR3 DNA follows: TGCGCCAGCAGCCGGGATTCCGGACAGGAGAGCAATCAGCCCCAGCATTTT. This encodes CASSRDSGQESNQPQHF.

This chain links TRBV12-3 or TRBV12-4 with TRBJ1-2; D is unresolved. Trimming removed 6 bases at V and 2 bases at J, with 10 bases between. CDR3 length: 13 amino acids. The CDR3 bases are TGTGCCAGCAGCCGGTCAAGCAACTATGGCTACACCTTC. Its protein product is CASSRSSNYGYTF.

The chain employs TRBV7-8 and TRBJ1-4; no reliable D call. Germline V gene data show CDR1 as SGHVS and CDR2 as FQNEAQ. The CDR3 has 13 residues. V was pared by 8 bases and J by 0 bases, with 7 bases between. CDR3 nucleotide sequence: TGTGCCAGCCGGAGCCCAACTAATGAAAAACTGTTTTTT. Encoded protein: CASRSPTNEKLFF. Full variable domain (missing parts from reference TRBV7-8 and TRBJ1-4): GAGVSQSPRYKVAKRGQDVALRCDPISGHVSLFWYQQALGQGPEFLTYFQNEAQLDKSGLPSDRFFAERPEGSVSTLKIQRTQQEDSAVYLCASRSPTNEKLFFGSGTQLSVL.

This clone was recorded once. The V and J genes are TRBV19 and TRBJ2-5, with TRBD1 identical over 8 bases. Germline CDR1 LNHDA, CDR2 SQIVND (reference sequence). V lost 3 bases to trimming and J lost 7 bases; unmatched junction nucleotides: 10. The CDR3 length is 15 residues. This CDR3 reads CASSIGQGASGTQYF. Written as DNA, the CDR3 is TGTGCCAGTAGTATCGGGCAGGGGGCGTCCGGGACCCAGTACTTC.

The V and J genes are TRBV7-3 and TRBJ2-5; D ambiguous. Germline CDR1 and CDR2: SGHTA and FQGTGA. Trimming took 0 bases from V and 2 from J, leaving 10 bases between them. The CDR3 loop spans 15 amino acids. As DNA, the CDR3 is TGTGCCAGCAGCTTAACGAGCTCCGCTCAAGAGACCCAGTACTTC. This translates into CASSLTSSAQETQYF. Variable domain in full (rest from reference TRBV7-3 and TRBJ2-5): GAGVSQTPSNKVTEKGKYVELRCDPISGHTALYWYRQSLGQGPEFLIYFQGTGAADDSGLPNDRFFAVRPEGSVSTLKIQRTERGDSAVYLCASSLTSSAQETQYFGPGTRLLVL.